This T cell receptor (beta chain) emerged from a study of regulatory T cells in long-lasting Graves disease. This clonotype was seen ten or more times. What it binds is unknown. Overall study findings and caveats: Persistent Graves' patients had lower TCR diversity than newly diagnosed ones. Persistent cases favored TRBV28, TRBJ1-2 and TRBJ2-5.

CDR3-region Arm-PCR and iRepertoire HTBI primers produced the TCR beta libraries. In the authors' workflow: Identified segments across samples numbered some 62 TRBV and more than 11 TRBJ. MiXCR, applied by TCRdb to the multiplex PCR reads, yields one record per CDR3 protein. These V and J calls originate from TCRdb's pipeline instead of the authors' own analysis. The data hold around 460,000 distinct CDR3 sequences, with 20% to 25% observed a single time. The time point was: persistent/refractory GD, antithyroid drugs over 5 years with positive TRAb. Making the TCR library involved RNA that had been extracted from PBMCs. Germline CDR1 MDHEN, CDR2 SYDVKM. Losses at the gene ends were 4 bases for V and 4 bases for J; bases not matched to a gene: 4. CDR3 length equals 14 residues.

Here the sequenced sample was peripheral blood mononuclear cells (PBMCs), taken when the disease was refractory, from a patient treated with antithyroid drugs. The gene calls are TRBV28 and TRBJ1-5; TRBD1 agrees at 7 bases. This receptor was obtained from a female donor with Graves disease. Here the CDR3 DNA reads TGTGCCAGCAGTTCAAAACAGGGGAATCAGCCCCAGCATTTT. This translates into CASSSKQGNQPQHF.